These 3 T cell receptor beta chains were sequenced from one sample in a study of shared clonotypes between healthy human individuals. Naive CD8 populations comprised CD45RO-negative cells positively selected for CCR7, excluding terminally differentiated effector memory CD45RA+ cells. TCRdb's copy holds only in-frame clones and misses some; the assay was immunoSEQ multiplex PCR. Of about 2.1 million clones in the sample, approximately 94% were seen once. Specimen: naive CD8+ T cells from PBMCs. These receptors were taken from a man in his late teens or twenties in good health. Some clones in this sample may be carry-over from other donors' samples.

For this clone: Different DNA sequences within this sample yield the same CDR3. The chain combines TRBV27 with TRBJ2-7, with TRBD1 identical over 10 bases. V lost 3 bases to trimming and J lost 0 bases; unmatched junction nucleotides: 2. The CDR3 contains 15 residues. Looked up from germline, CDR1 is MNHEY and CDR2 is SMNVEV (reference sequence). The CDR3 loop reads CASSFGTGVSYEQYF. As DNA, the CDR3 is TGTGCCAGCAGTTTTGGGACAGGGGTCTCCTACGAGCAGTACTTC.

In regard to this clone: In the same sample, other DNA sequences code for this CDR3. The V gene is TRBV11-2, the J gene TRBJ2-7; D is possibly TRBD1 (6 bases). V lost 5 bases, J lost 0 bases, and 8 bases lay in between. CDR1 is SGHAT and CDR2 is FQNNGV in the germline V gene. CDR3 length: 13 amino acids. The chain's CDR3 is CASSDRSSYEQYF. The CDR3 DNA sequence: TGTGCCAGCAGCGACAGGAGCTCCTACGAGCAGTACTTC.

The count of this clone is one. A single base separates this from a much larger clone, so it may be a read error. The rearrangement uses TRBV11-2 and TRBJ2-7; 10 nucleotides agree with TRBD1. The CDR3 sequence is 14 residues long. The germline CDR1 and CDR2 sequences are SGHAT and FQNNGV. The V gene end was trimmed by 5 bases and the J gene end by 2 bases; junction bases not matched to a gene: 3. CDR3 DNA: TGTGCCAGCAGCATAGGACAGGGGGCCTACGAGCAGTACTTC. Its translation is CASSIGQGAYEQYF.